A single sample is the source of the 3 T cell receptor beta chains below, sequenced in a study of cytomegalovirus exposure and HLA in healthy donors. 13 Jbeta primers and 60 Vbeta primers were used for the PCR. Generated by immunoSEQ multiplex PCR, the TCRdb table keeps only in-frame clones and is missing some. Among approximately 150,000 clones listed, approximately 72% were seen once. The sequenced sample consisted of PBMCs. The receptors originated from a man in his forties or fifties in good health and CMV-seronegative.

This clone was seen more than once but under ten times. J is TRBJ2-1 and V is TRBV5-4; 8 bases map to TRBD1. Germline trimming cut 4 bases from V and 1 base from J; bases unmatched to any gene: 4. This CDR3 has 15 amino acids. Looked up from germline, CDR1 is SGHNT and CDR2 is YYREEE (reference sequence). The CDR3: CASSRTGNSYNEQFF. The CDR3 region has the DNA TGTGCCAGCAGCCGGACAGGGAATTCCTACAATGAGCAGTTCTTC.

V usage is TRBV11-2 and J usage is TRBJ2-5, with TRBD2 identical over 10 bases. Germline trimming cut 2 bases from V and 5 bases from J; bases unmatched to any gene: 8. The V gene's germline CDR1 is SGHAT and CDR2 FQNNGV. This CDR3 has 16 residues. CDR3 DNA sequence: TGTGCCAGCAGCTTACACAGCGGGGGGGCCTTGGAGACCCAGTACTTC. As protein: CASSLHSGGALETQYF.

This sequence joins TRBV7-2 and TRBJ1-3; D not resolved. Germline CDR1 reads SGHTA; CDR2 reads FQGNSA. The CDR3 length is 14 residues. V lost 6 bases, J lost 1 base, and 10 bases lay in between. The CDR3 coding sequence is TGTGCCAGCAGAGAGTACCGGTCTGGAAACACCATATATTTT. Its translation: CASREYRSGNTIYF.